The next 9 T cell receptor beta chains were all read from a single sample in a study of early T cells in non-severe SARS-CoV-2 infection. TCRdb re-analysed the 5' RACE reads in MiXCR, keeping a single row per CDR3 protein. The table includes just under 60,000 distinct CDR3 sequences, 6.5% to 8.5% detected once. Material for sequencing was whole blood. The receptors originated from an adult who was a healthcare worker with PCR-confirmed SARS-CoV-2 infection or an uninfected control (not recorded which).

The rearrangement links TRBV19 to TRBJ2-3; 10 bases agree with TRBD2. There are 15 residues in the CDR3. V trimming: 1 base; J trimming: 5 bases; junction bases outside the gene matches: 3. Germline V CDR1 and CDR2: LNHDA, SQIVND (reference sequence). CDR3 sequence (DNA): TGTGCCAGTAGTATAGCTAGCGGGAGAGAAGATACGCAGTATTTT. It is translated as CASSIASGREDTQYF.

The J gene is TRBJ1-4, the V gene TRBV3-1; D remains ambiguous. V lost 5 bases to trimming and J lost 4 bases, with 11 bases between them. The germline V gene has CDR1 LGHDT and CDR2 YNNKEL (reference sequence). The CDR3 is 14 amino acids. CDR3 sequence: CASSVSLGNEKLFF. CDR3 bases: TGTGCCAGCAGCGTGAGCTTGGGTAATGAAAAACTGTTTTTT. The variable domain in full, completed from reference TRBV3-1 and TRBJ1-4, reads DTAVSQTPKYLVTQMGNDKSIKCEQNLGHDTMYWYKQDSKKFLKIMFSYNNKELIINETVPNRFSPKSPDKAHLNLHINSLELGDSAVYFCASSVSLGNEKLFFGSGTQLSVL.

This clonotype has ten or more counts. V is TRBV18 and J is TRBJ1-1, with TRBD1 identical over 8 bases. V was pared by 2 bases and J by 3 bases, with 2 bases of the junction left unmatched. CDR1 KGHSH and CDR2 LQKENI come from the germline V gene. The CDR3 totals 14 residues. CDR3 nucleotide sequence: TGTGCCAGCTCACCAACGACAGGGGACACTGAAGCTTTCTTT. This translates into CASSPTTGDTEAFF.

This clonotype was observed a handful of times. The V call is TRBV7-6, the J call TRBJ2-3; D might be TRBD1 (5 bases). Between the trimmed V and J ends, which lost 0 bases and 3 bases, there was a span of 10 bases. The length of the CDR3 is 15 residues. Germline CDR1 is SGHVS and CDR2 is FNYEAQ. The CDR3 DNA reads as TGTGCCAGCAGCTTAGCACCGCAGGGAACAGATACGCAGTATTTT. It yields the protein CASSLAPQGTDTQYF. The whole variable domain, filled in from reference TRBV7-6 and TRBJ2-3, reads GAGVSQSPRYKVTKRGQDVALRCDPISGHVSLYWYRQALGQGPEFLTYFNYEAQQDKSGLPNDRFSAERPEGSISTLTIQRTEQRDSAMYRCASSLAPQGTDTQYFGPGTRLTVL.

The gene calls are TRBV2 and TRBJ1-6; TRBD1 is a possible D gene (6 bases). The CDR3 length is 15 residues. Deletions cut 4 bases from V and 9 bases from J, with 16 bases between. Germline V lookup: CDR1 SNHLY, CDR2 FYNNEI. CDR3 loop: CASSVETGTGSPLHF. CDR3 DNA sequence: TGTGCCAGCAGTGTGGAGACAGGCACGGGTTCACCCCTCCACTTT.

V is TRBV7-6 and J is TRBJ2-1; D unclear. The CDR3 consists of 13 residues. Trimming took off 2 bases at V and 7 bases at J, with 9 bases between the two ends. Germline loops: CDR1 SGHVS, CDR2 FNYEAQ. CDR3 sequence: CASSLPPQNEQFF. The CDR3 region has the DNA TGTGCCAGCAGCTTACCCCCGCAGAATGAGCAGTTCTTC.

The table lists this clonotype with many counts. The CDR3 sequence: CASSGGQGFYEQYF. The CDR3, as DNA: TGCGCCAGCAGCGGGGGACAGGGTTTCTACGAGCAGTACTTC. The chain employs TRBV5-1 and TRBJ2-7; 9 positions agree with TRBD1. With V trimmed by 4 bases and J by 3 bases, 5 bases remained unmatched. This CDR3 spans 14 amino acids. The germline CDR1 and CDR2 sequences are SGHRS and YFSETQ.

The chain couples TRBV6-6 to TRBJ2-1; no definite D call. V lost 8 bases and J lost 5, with 10 bases in between. The germline CDR1 and CDR2 sequences are MNHNY and SVGAGI (reference sequence). The CDR3 has 12 amino acids. The CDR3 bases are TGTGCCAGCTCGAGCAGCAACAATGAGCAGTTCTTC. It translates to CASSSSNNEQFF.

The sample holds many counts of this clonotype. The V and J genes are TRBV7-9 and TRBJ1-1; D is undetermined. Per germline, CDR1 SEHNR and CDR2 FQNEAQ (reference sequence). CDR3 size: 12 residues. V shed 2 bases and J shed 0 bases, with 1 base lying between them. The CDR3 DNA follows: TGTGCCAGCAGCTTAATGAACACTGAAGCTTTCTTT. Translated, it gives CASSLMNTEAFF.